Listed below are T cell receptor beta chains from one sample, sequenced in a study of cytomegalovirus exposure and HLA in healthy donors. Sequencing was performed with immunoSEQ multiplex PCR; in TCRdb, only in-frame clones are kept and a portion is missing. The data show roughly 100,000 clones, around four fifths seen once. Sequenced material: PBMCs. Receptors originate from a man aged 35-49 years in good health and CMV-seronegative. CDR3s include the opening cysteine and the closing phenylalanine or tryptophan.

>TRBJ1-6|TRBV4-3
CASSQWDSDDSPLHF
>TRBJ1-3|TRBV6-1
CASSALTGAGNTIYF
>TRBJ2-7|TRBV27
CASSEKGLAGLEQYF
>TRBJ2-1|TRBV19
CASDQGDRRYNEQFF
>TRBJ1-1|TRBV18
CASSRSRGDTEAFF
>TRBJ2-3|TRBV7-8
CASSPGGASDTQYF
>TRBJ1-1|TRBV7-2
CASSQSSERGRTEAFF
>TRBJ2-6|TRBV6-5
CASSSGSGANVLTF
>TRBJ1-4|TRBV6-5
CASLGSGEKLFF
>TRBJ1-1|TRBV5-1
CASSLAESGNTEAFF
>TRBJ2-2|TRBV5-1
CASTWGGPTGELFF
>TRBJ2-7|TRBV5-1
CASTNALQGREQYF
>TRBJ1-2|TRBV29-1
CSVDTGKGWGYTF
>TRBJ1-5|TRBV10-3
CAISDWDRDDQPQHF
>TRBJ2-1|TRBV7-8
CASSKTSGGAVNEQFF
>TRBJ1-1|TRBV4-1
CASSQGRGGDTEAFF
>TRBJ1-2|TRBV7-9
CASSLRGSEGGYTF
>TRBJ1-1|TRBV6-6
CASSQPTGAGPEAFF
>TRBJ2-2|TRBV19
CASKRTSGTGELFF
>TRBJ1-1|TRBV5-6
CASSLTGGLAEAFF
>TRBJ2-1|TRBV18
CASSPEGRWDEQFF
>TRBJ2-7|TRBV7-6
CASSRTESSYEQYF
>TRBJ2-5|TRBV5-5
CASSLRTGGQETQYF
>TRBJ1-2|TRBV6-1
CASRQRGGAGGYTF
>TRBJ1-5|TRBV19
CASSIGGKNRQPQHF
>TRBJ2-5|TRBV6-6
CASSSGTLETQYF
>TRBJ2-2|TRBV7-9
CASSITRGWDTGELFF
>TRBJ1-6|TRBV5-5
CASSKGQGNSPLHF
>TRBJ1-4|TRBV21-1
CASSSAQGTNEKLFF
>TRBJ2-2|TRBV25-1
CASSEDRNTGELFF
>TRBJ2-3|TRBV11-2
CASSLGVSGGASDTQYF
>TRBJ1-2|TRBV6-1
CASRQGDGYGYTF
>TRBJ1-2|TRBV10-1
CAREGVSCGYTF
>TRBJ1-3|TRBV28
CASSLTTGYSGNTIYF
>TRBJ1-4|TRBV13
CASSYFEGDTTNEKLFF
>TRBJ2-5|TRBV5-1
CASSSGQGKQETQYF
>TRBJ1-1|TRBV19
CASSTGTGINTEAFF
>TRBJ2-6|TRBV19
CASSIAESGANVLTF
>TRBJ1-2|TRBV20-1
CSVGFRDGYTF
>TRBJ2-5|TRBV18
CASSLSYSFQETQYF
>TRBJ2-1|TRBV6-1
CASSELGRGHNEQFF
>TRBJ2-5|TRBV11-2
CASSLGGGQETQYF
>TRBJ2-7|TRBV18
CASSPQGNEQYF
>TRBJ1-2|TRBV7-2
CASTTGRGGYTF
>TRBJ2-1|TRBV7-3
CASSLWGGAGNNEQFF